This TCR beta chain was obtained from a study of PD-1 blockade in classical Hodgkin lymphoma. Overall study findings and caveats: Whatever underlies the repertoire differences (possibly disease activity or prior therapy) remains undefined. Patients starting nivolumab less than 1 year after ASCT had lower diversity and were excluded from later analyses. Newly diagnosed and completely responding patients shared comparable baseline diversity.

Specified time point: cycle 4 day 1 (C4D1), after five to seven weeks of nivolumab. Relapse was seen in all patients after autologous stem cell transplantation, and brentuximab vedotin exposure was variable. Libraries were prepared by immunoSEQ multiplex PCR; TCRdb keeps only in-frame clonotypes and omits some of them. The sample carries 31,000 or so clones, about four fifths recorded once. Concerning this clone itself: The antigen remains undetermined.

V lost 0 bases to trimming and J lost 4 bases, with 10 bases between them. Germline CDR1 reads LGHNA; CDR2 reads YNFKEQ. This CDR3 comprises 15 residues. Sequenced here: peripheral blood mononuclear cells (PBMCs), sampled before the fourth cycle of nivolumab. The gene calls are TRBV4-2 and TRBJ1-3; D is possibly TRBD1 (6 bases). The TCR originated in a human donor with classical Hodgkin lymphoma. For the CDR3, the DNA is TGTGCCAGCAGCCAAGAAGGACAGCGGGGAAACACCATATATTTT. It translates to CASSQEGQRGNTIYF.